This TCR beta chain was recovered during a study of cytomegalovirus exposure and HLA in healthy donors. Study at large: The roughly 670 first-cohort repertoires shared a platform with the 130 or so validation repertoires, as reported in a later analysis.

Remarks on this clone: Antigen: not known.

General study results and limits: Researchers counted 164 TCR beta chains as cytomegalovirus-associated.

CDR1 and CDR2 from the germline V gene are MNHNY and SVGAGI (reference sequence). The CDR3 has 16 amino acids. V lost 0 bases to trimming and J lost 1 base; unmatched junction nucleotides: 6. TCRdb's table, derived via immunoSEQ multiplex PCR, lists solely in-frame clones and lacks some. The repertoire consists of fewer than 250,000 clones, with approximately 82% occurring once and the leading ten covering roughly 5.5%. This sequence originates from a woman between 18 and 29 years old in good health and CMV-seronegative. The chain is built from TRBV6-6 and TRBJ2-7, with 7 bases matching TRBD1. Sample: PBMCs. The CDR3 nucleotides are TGTGCCAGCAGTTACTCGGCTGGGGACAGATCCTACGAGCAGTACTTC. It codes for CASSYSAGDRSYEQYF.